This entry is about one T cell receptor (beta chain). Amplification of TCR beta CDR3 regions used RNA as the template. TCR CDR3 regions were first amplified by RT-PCR with HTBI primers. Each CDR3 protein gets one entry after TCRdb re-called the multiplex PCR reads with MiXCR. The sample includes some 800,000 distinct CDR3 sequences, approximately 40% seen only once; the top ten take 8.9%. These data originate in a study of T cells in Graves' hyperthyroidism and ophthalmopathy. Germline lookup yields CDR1 SGHRS and CDR2 YFSETQ. Trimming left V 6 bases short and J 4 bases short, with 19 bases between. CDR3 length: 15 amino acids.

The source is a man between 18 and 29 years old with Graves' hyperthyroidism. This chain uses TRBV5-1 with TRBJ1-1; no definite D call. The sample was blood. The CDR3: CASTRAAGSSTEAFF. Written as DNA, the CDR3 is TGCGCCAGCACCCGGGCAGCTGGTAGTTCCACTGAAGCTTTCTTT.